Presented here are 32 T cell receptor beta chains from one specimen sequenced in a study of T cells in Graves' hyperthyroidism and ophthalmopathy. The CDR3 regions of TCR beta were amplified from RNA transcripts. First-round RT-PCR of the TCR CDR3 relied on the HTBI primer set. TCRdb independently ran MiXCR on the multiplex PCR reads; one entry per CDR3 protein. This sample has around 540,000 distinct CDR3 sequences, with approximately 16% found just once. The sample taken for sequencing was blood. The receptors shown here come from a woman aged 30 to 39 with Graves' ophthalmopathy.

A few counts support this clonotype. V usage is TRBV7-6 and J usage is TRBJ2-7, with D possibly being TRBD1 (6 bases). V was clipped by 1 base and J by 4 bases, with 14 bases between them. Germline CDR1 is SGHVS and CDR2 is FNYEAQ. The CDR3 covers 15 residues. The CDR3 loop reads CASSLDAGTLYEQYF. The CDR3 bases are TGTGCCAGCAGCTTAGACGCCGGGACACTTTACGAGCAGTACTTC.

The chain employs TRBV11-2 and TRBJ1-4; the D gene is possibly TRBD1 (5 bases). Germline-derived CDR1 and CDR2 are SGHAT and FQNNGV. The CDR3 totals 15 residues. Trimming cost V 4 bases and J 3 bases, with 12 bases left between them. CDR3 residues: CASSSMGGPNEKLFF. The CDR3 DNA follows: TGTGCCAGCAGCTCCATGGGGGGTCCTAATGAAAAACTGTTTTTT.

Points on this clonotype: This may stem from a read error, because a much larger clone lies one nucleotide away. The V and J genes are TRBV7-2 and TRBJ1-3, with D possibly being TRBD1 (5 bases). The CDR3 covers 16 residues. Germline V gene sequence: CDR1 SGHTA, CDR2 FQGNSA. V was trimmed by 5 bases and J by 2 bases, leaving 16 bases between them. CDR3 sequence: CASSAARVQTGNTIYF. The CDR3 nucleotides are TGTGCCAGCAGCGCAGCCAGGGTCCAAACTGGAAACACCATATATTTT.

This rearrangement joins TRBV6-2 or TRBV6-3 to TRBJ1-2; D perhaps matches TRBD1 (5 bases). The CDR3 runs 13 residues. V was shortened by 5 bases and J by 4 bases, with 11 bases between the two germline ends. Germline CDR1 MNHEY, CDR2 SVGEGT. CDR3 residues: CASSAGTTYGYTF. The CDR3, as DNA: TGTGCCAGCAGTGCCGGGACGACCTATGGCTACACCTTC.

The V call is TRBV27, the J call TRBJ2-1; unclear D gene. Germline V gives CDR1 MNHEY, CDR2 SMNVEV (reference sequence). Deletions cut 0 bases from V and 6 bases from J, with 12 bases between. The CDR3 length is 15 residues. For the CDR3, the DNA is TGTGCCAGCAGTTTATCCATGACTGGATCCAATGAGCAGTTCTTC. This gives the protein CASSLSMTGSNEQFF.

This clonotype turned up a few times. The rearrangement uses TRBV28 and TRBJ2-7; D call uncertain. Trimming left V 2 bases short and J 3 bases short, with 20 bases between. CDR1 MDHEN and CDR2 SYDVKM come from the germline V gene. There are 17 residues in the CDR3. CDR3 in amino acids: CASSLPPFVAPNYEQYF. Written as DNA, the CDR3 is TGTGCCAGCAGTTTACCGCCTTTTGTAGCTCCCAACTACGAGCAGTACTTC.

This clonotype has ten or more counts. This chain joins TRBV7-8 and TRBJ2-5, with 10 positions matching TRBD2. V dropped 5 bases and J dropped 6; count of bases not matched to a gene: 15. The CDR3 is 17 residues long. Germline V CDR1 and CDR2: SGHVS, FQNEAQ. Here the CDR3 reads CASSSSGSSGSWKTQYF. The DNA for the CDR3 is TGTGCCAGCAGCAGTAGCGGCTCTAGCGGGAGTTGGAAGACCCAGTACTTC. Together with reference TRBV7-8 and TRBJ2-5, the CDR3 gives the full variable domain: GAGVSQSPRYKVAKRGQDVALRCDPISGHVSLFWYQQALGQGPEFLTYFQNEAQLDKSGLPSDRFFAERPEGSVSTLKIQRTQQEDSAVYLCASSSSGSSGSWKTQYFGPGTRLLVL.

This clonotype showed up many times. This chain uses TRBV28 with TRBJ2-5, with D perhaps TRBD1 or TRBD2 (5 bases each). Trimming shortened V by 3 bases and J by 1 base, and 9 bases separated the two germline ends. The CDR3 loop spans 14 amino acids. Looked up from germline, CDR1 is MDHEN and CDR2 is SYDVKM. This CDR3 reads CASSFQGPQETQYF. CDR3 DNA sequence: TGTGCCAGCAGTTTCCAGGGACCCCAAGAGACCCAGTACTTC.

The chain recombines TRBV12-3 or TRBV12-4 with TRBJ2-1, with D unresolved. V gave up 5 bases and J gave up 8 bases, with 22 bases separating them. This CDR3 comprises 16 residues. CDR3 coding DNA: TGTGCCAGCAGTCCCGGACCGGGTAAGGTTACCGATGAGCAGTTCTTC. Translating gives CASSPGPGKVTDEQFF.

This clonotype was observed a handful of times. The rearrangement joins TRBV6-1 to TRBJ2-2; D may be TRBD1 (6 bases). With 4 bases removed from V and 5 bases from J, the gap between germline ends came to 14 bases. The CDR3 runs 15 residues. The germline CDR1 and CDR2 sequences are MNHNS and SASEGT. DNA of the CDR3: TGTGCCAGCAGTGTGCCCCTAACAGGGACCGGGGAGCTGTTTTTT. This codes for CASSVPLTGTGELFF.

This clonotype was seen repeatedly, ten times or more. CDR3 amino acids: CSARTDHWDNEQFF. CDR3 in DNA: TGCAGTGCTAGAACGGACCATTGGGACAATGAGCAGTTCTTC. The V call is TRBV20-1, the J call TRBJ2-1; no reliable D call. Per germline, CDR1 DFQATT and CDR2 SNEGSKA (reference sequence). Trimming stripped 2 bases from V and 5 bases from J, with 13 bases between. The CDR3 is made up of 14 amino acids.

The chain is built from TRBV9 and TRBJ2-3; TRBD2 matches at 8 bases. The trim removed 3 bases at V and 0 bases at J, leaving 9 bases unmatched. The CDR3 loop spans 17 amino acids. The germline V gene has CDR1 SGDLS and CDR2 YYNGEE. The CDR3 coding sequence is TGTGCCAGCAGCGACCCCCGGGGGGGGACTAGCACAGATACGCAGTATTTT. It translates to CASSDPRGGTSTDTQYF.

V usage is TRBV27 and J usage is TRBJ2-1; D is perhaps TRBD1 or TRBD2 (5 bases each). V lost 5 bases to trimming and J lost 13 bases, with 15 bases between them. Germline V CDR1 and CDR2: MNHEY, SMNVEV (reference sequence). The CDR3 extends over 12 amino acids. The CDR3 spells CASSPPGPAQFF. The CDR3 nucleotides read TGTGCCAGCAGTCCTCCGGGGCCCGCCCAGTTCTTC.

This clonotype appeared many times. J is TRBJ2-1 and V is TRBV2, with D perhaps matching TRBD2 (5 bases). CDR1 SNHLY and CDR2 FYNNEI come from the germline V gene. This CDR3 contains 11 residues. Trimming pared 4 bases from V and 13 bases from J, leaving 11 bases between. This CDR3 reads CASSVGLSQFF. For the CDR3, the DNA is TGTGCCAGCAGTGTAGGACTGTCCCAGTTCTTC.

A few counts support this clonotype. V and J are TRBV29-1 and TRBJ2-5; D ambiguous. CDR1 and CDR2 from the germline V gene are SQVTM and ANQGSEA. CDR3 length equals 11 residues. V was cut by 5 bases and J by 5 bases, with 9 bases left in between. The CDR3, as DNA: TGCAGCGTTAGCCCAAGCGAGACCCAGTACTTC. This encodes CSVSPSETQYF.

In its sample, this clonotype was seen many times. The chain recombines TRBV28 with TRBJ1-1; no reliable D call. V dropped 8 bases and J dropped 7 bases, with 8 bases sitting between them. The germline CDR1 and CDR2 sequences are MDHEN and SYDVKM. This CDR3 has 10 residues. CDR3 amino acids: CASLAGEAFF. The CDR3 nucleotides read TGTGCCAGCCTCGCAGGTGAAGCTTTCTTT.

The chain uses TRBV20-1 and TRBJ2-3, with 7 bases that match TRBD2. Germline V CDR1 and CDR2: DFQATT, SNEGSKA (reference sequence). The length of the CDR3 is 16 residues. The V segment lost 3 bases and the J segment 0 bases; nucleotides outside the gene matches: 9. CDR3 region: CSASYPSRESTDTQYF. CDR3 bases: TGCAGTGCTAGTTACCCGTCGCGGGAGAGCACAGATACGCAGTATTTT.

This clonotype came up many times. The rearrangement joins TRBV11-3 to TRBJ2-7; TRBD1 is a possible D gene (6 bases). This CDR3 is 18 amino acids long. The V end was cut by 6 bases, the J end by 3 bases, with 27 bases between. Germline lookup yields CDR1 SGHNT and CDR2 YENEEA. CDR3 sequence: CASRGVRGGVRVRYEQYF. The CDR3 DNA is TGTGCCAGCAGGGGGGTAAGAGGGGGAGTTCGAGTTCGCTACGAGCAGTACTTC.

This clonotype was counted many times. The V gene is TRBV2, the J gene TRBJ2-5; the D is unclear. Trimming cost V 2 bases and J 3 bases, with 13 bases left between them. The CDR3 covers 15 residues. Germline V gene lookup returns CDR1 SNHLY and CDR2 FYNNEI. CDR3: CASSEKVSGEETQYF. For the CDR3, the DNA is TGTGCCAGCAGTGAAAAGGTATCAGGAGAAGAGACCCAGTACTTC.

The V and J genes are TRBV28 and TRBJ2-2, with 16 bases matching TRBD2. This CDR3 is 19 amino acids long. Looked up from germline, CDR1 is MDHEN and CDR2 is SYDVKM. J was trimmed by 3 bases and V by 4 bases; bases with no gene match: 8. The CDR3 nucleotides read TGTGCCAGCAGTTCCGGGGGACTAGCGGGAGGGCCTGACACCGGGGAGCTGTTTTTT. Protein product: CASSSGGLAGGPDTGELFF.

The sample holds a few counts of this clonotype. The CDR3 loop reads CASSQEFSGGASEQYF. Written as DNA, the CDR3 is TGTGCCAGCAGCCAAGAATTCTCCGGGGGCGCTTCCGAGCAGTACTTC. This chain joins TRBV14 and TRBJ2-7; either TRBD1 or TRBD2 may supply D (6 bases each). The CDR3 has 16 residues. V was clipped by 0 bases and J by 6 bases, with 18 bases between them. Germline CDR1 and CDR2: SGHDN and FVKESK.

The DNA of the CDR3 is TGTGCCAGCAGTTACTTACAGGGGTTGGGCACAGATACGCAGTATTTT. Translated: CASSYLQGLGTDTQYF. V gene TRBV6-5 combines with J gene TRBJ2-3; 7 bases agree with TRBD1. CDR3 length: 16 amino acids. Unmatched junction bases numbered 5, after V lost 1 base and J lost 1 base. Per germline, CDR1 MNHEY and CDR2 SVGAGI.

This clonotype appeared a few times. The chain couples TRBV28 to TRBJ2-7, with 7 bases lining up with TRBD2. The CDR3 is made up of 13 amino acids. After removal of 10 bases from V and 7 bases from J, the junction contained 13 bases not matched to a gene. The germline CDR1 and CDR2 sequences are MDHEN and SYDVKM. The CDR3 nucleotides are TGTGCCACCAACGAGCGGGGCGTTGGAGAGCAGTACTTC. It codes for CATNERGVGEQYF.

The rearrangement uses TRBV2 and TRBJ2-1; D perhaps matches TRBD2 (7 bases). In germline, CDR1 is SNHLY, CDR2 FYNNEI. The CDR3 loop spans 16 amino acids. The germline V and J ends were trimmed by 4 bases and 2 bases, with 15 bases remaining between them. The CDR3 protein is CASSGKGGPAYNEQFF. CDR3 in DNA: TGTGCCAGCAGTGGTAAGGGGGGGCCTGCCTACAATGAGCAGTTCTTC.

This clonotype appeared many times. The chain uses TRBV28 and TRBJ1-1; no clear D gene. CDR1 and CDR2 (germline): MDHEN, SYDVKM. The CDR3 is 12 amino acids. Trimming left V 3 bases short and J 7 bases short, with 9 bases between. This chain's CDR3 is CASSFVEFEAFF. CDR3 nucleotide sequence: TGTGCCAGCAGTTTTGTAGAGTTTGAAGCTTTCTTT.

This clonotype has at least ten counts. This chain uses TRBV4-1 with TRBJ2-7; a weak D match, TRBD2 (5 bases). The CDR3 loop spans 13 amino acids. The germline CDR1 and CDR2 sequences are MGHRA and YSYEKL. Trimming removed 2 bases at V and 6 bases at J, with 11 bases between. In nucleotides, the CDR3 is TGCGCCAGCAGCCAACCAAGAGGGCGCGAGCAGTACTTC. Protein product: CASSQPRGREQYF.

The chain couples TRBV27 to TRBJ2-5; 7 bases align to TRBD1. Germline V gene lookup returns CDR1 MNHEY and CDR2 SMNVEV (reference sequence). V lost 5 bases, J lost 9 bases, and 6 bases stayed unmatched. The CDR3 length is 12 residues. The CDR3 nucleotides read TGTGCCAGCAGTGGGACAGAAAAGGCCCAGTACTTC. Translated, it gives CASSGTEKAQYF.

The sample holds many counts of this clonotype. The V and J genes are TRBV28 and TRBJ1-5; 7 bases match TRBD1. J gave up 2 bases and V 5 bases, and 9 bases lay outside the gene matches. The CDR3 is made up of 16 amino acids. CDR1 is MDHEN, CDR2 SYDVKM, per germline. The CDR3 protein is CASSIRQGLGNQPQHF. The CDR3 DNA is TGTGCCAGCAGTATTAGACAGGGTCTAGGCAATCAGCCCCAGCATTTT. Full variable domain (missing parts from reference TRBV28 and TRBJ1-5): DVKVTQSSRYLVKRTGEKVFLECVQDMDHENMFWYRQDPGLGLRLIYFSYDVKMKEKGDIPEGYSVSREKKERFSLILESASTNQTSMYLCASSIRQGLGNQPQHFGDGTRLSIL.

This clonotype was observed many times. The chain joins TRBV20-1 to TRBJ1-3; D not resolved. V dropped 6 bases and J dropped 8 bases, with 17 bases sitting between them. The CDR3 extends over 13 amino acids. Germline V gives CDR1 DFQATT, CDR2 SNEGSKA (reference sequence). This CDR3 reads CSAGGPHPDTIYF. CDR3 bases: TGCAGTGCGGGCGGGCCGCATCCGGACACCATATATTTT.

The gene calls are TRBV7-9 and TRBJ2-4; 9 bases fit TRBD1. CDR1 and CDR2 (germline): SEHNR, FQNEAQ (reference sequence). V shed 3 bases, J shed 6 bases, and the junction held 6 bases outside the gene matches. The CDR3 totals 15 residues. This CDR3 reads CASSFRQGQGNIQYF. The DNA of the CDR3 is TGTGCCAGCAGCTTTCGACAGGGACAGGGAAACATTCAGTACTTC.

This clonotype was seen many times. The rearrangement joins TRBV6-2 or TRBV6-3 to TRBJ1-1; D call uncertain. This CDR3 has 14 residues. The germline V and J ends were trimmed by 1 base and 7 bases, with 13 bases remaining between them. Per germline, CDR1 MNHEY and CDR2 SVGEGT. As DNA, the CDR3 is TGTGCCAGCAGTTACTTTGCGCGTGGGAGTGAAGCTTTCTTT. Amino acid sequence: CASSYFARGSEAFF.

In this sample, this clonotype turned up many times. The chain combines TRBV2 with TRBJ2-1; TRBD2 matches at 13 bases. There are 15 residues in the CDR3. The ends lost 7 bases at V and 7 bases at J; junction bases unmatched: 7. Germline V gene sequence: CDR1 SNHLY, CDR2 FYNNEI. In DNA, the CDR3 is TGTGCCAGCACCCCCGGGACTAGCGGGGCAAATGAGCAGTTCTTC. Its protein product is CASTPGTSGANEQFF. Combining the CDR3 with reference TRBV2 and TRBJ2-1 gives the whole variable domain EPEVTQTPSHQVTQMGQEVILRCVPISNHLYFYWYRQILGQKVEFLVSFYNNEISEKSEIFDDQFSVERPDGSNFTLKIRSTKLEDSAMYFCASTPGTSGANEQFFGPGTRLTVL.